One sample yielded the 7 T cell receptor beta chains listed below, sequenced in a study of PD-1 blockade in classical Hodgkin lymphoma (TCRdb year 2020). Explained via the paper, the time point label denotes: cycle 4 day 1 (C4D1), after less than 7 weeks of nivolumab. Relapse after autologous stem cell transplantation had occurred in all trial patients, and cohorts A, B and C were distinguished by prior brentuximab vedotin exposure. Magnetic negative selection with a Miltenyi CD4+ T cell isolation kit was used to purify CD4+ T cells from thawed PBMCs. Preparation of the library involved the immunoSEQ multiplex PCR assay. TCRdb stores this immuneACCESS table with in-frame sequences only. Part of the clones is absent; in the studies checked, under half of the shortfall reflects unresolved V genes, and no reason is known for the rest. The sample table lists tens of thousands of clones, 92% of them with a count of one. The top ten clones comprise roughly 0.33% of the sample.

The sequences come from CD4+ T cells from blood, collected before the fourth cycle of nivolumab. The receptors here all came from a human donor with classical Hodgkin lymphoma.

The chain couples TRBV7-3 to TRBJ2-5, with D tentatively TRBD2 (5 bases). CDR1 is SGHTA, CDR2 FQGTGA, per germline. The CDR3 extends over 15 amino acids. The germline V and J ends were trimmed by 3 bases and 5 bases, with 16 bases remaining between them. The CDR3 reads CASSFEGAPGETQYF. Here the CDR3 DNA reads TGTGCCAGCAGCTTCGAGGGAGCCCCGGGGGAGACCCAGTACTTC.

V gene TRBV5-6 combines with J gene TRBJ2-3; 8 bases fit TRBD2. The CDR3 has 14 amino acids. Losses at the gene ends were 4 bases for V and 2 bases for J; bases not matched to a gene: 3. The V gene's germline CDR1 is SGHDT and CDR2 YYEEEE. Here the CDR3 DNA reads TGTGCCAGCAGCGGTAGCGGGGTCACAGATACGCAGTATTTT. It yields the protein CASSGSGVTDTQYF.

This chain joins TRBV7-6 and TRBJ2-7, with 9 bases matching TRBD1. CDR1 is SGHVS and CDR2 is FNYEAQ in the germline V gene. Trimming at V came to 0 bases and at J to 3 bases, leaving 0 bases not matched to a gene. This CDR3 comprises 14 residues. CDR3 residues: CASSLAGQGYEQYF. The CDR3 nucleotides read TGTGCCAGCAGCTTAGCGGGACAGGGCTACGAGCAGTACTTC.

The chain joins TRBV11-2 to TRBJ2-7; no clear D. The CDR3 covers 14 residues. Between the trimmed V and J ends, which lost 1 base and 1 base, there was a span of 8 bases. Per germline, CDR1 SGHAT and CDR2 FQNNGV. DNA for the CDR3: TGTGCCAGCAGCTTAGCTCCACAGTCCTACGAGCAGTACTTC. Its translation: CASSLAPQSYEQYF.

CDR3 bases: TGTGCCAGCAGGGGTGGTTTCGACGAGCAGTACTTC. This codes for CASRGGFDEQYF. The V call is TRBV5-4, the J call TRBJ2-7; D gene uncertain. Germline V gene lookup returns CDR1 SGHNT and CDR2 YYREEE (reference sequence). The CDR3 length is 12 residues. V was clipped by 5 bases and J by 5 bases, with 11 bases between them.

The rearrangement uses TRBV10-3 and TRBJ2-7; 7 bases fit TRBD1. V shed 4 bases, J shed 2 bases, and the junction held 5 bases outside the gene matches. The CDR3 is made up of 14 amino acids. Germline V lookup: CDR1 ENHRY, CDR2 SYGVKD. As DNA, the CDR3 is TGTGCCATCAGTGCCGACAGGGACGCCTACGAGCAGTACTTC. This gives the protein CAISADRDAYEQYF.

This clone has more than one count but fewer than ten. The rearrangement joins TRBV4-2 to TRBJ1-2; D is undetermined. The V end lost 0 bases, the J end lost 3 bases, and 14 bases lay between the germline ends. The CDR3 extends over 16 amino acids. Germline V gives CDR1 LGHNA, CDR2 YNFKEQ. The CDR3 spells CASSQDRKEYDYGYTF. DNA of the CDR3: TGTGCCAGCAGCCAAGATCGGAAGGAGTACGACTATGGCTACACCTTC.